What follows is one TCR beta chain and its context. Its target antigen remains unknown. No base quality information exists; no much larger clone differs at one position. TCRbeta CDR3 regions were amplified from genomic DNA using the immunoSEQ Assay, a bias-controlled multiplex PCR. Concerning the study's data processing: Nucleated cell counts per sample were estimated from amplification of reference gene primers within the assay. Sequence reads were collapsed and filtered to measure the absolute abundance of every unique TCRbeta CDR3 rearrangement. For each sample, productive Simpson clonality was calculated as the square root of Simpson's diversity index over productive rearrangements. TCRdb retrieved this table from immuneACCESS and kept in-frame rearrangements only. Not all clones are present; in checked studies, unresolved V genes account for under half, and no reason is known for the remainder. The V and J calls and clone size were taken over from that table, and D and trimming were inferred from the DNA. This sample lists 100,000 to 150,000 clones; about 88% were detected once. The ten largest clones add up to about 15% of the sample.

This entry is derived from a study of blood T cell repertoires in COVID-19 (dated by TCRdb to the early 2020s). At the level of the whole study: Samples covering the acute and convalescent phases of COVID-19 were provided by collaborators in the United States, Italy and Spain. The samples were drawn from two sources: the first 160 participants of the ongoing ImmuneRACE study, and 950 to 1,500 subjects contributed by 6 global collaborators. HLA class I and class II types, where available, came from metadata supplied by the sample provider rather than from assay-based typing. Nearly every sample came with metadata listing a de-identified subject ID, COVID-19 status, age in years and sex. The material from the prospective study consisted of cDNA or gDNA derived from T cells, B-cell-depleted T cells, or PBMCs. The repertoires were made available in a free public database intended to serve as a resource for research on the immune response to SARS-CoV-2. Subjects who had been exposed to COVID-19, were actively infected with it, or had recovered from it provided the deeply sampled blood TCRbeta repertoires that made up the dataset.

Whole blood was collected in K2EDTA tubes by collaborating institutions according to the institutions' own protocols. For TCRbeta analysis, collaborators shipped samples as frozen whole blood, isolated PBMCs, or DNA extracted from either of those sample types. What the study reported, not specific to this receptor: Clinical and demographic metadata were provided uncurated, with the amount varying by source and participant.

Sample: peripheral blood. This TCR came from a woman aged 80 or older with acute or convalescent COVID-19.

Here the CDR3 is given as CASSYPSREQYF. DNA sequence: TGTGCCAGCAGTTACCCCTCCCGCGAGCAGTACTTC. The chain links TRBV6-2 or TRBV6-3 with TRBJ2-7; no D gene is confidently identified. The CDR3 sequence holds 12 residues, the cysteine and phenylalanine included. Kept here is only the CDR3 DNA, which spans 36 bases and is read in frame from base 1. The germline V gene specifies MNHEY as CDR1 and SVGEGT as CDR2. The trim is 2 bases for V and 6 bases for J, with a gap of 8 bases between the germline ends.